Included here is one TCR beta chain sequence, with context. Its antigen is unknown. This sample was taken from a study of PD-1 blockade in classical Hodgkin lymphoma. Looking at the study overall: Patients were given intravenous nivolumab, 3 mg/kg, every 2 weeks. Study conclusions and caveats: By C4D1 there was a significant rise in CD4+ TCR diversity but not in CD8+ TCR diversity. For complete responders, baseline diversity was comparable to that of newly diagnosed patients. Possible causes of repertoire differences, disease activity or prior therapy, remain undefined.

Using immunoSEQ multiplex PCR, the repertoire was profiled, and TCRdb retains in-frame clones only, with some absent. The sample lists some 40,000 clones, 76% occurring once. There was relapse after autologous stem cell transplantation in every patient, and there was variation in brentuximab vedotin exposure. The CDR3 has 21 residues. CDR1 is LGHNA, CDR2 YNFKEQ, per germline. V was pared by 0 bases and J by 3 bases, with 18 bases of the junction left unmatched. The receptor comes from a human donor with classical Hodgkin lymphoma. The chain joins TRBV4-2 to TRBJ2-3; 10 bases fit TRBD2. The sample was peripheral blood mononuclear cells (PBMCs), taken at baseline. This CDR3 is CASSQEEPWGGRAGGTDTQYF. The CDR3 DNA is TGTGCCAGCAGCCAAGAAGAACCCTGGGGGGGGCGAGCGGGAGGGACAGATACGCAGTATTTT.